This is a list of T cell receptor beta chains from one sample in a study of blood T cell repertoires in COVID-19. Only in-frame clones appear in the TCRdb table, and some are missing; sequencing was by immunoSEQ multiplex PCR. The sample consists of over 200,000 clones, 84% of them appearing once. Material for sequencing was PBMCs or T cells enriched from blood (not recorded which). The receptors shown here come from a woman aged 40 to 55 who had recovered from COVID-19. The CDR3 runs from the conserved cysteine through the conserved F or W. Fields, in order: J gene, clone size, D gene, V gene, CDR3 protein, CDR3 DNA. D genes are given only for firm matches. Size tells how often a clone was seen (once, few, many) or the class of an expanded clone, and some rows leave it out.

j_call: TRBJ2-7
clone_size: once
d_call: TRBD2
v_call: TRBV19
cdr3_aa: CASSRTSEKTYEQYF
cdr3_nt: TGTGCCAGTTCTCGGACTAGCGAAAAAACCTACGAGCAGTACTTC

j_call: TRBJ2-2
clone_size: .
d_call: TRBD2
v_call: TRBV6-5
cdr3_aa: CASSLGLAGAGELFF
cdr3_nt: TGTGCCAGCAGTCTGGGACTAGCGGGAGCAGGGGAGCTGTTTTTT

j_call: TRBJ1-4
clone_size: .
d_call: .
v_call: TRBV24-1
cdr3_aa: CATSDPGQEGEKLFF
cdr3_nt: TGTGCCACCAGTGATCCCGGTCAGGAGGGAGAAAAACTGTTTTTT

j_call: TRBJ2-7
clone_size: .
d_call: .
v_call: TRBV5-4
cdr3_aa: CASSLEQGPYEQYF
cdr3_nt: TGTGCCAGCAGCTTGGAACAGGGCCCCTACGAGCAGTACTTC

j_call: TRBJ1-1
clone_size: .
d_call: .
v_call: TRBV7-9
cdr3_aa: CASSPGDTEAFF
cdr3_nt: TGTGCCAGCAGCCCAGGGGACACTGAAGCTTTCTTT

j_call: TRBJ1-2
clone_size: few
d_call: TRBD1
v_call: TRBV28
cdr3_aa: CATHGQGPNYGYTF
cdr3_nt: TGTGCCACACACGGACAGGGACCTAACTATGGCTACACCTTC

j_call: TRBJ1-2
clone_size: .
d_call: .
v_call: TRBV29-1
cdr3_aa: CSVRPTLNYGYTF
cdr3_nt: TGCAGCGTTCGCCCGACACTGAACTATGGCTACACCTTC

j_call: TRBJ1-2
clone_size: .
d_call: .
v_call: TRBV12-3/TRBV12-4
cdr3_aa: CASSTDRSYGYTF
cdr3_nt: TGTGCCAGCAGTACCGACAGGTCCTATGGCTACACCTTC

j_call: TRBJ1-3
clone_size: once
d_call: TRBD1
v_call: TRBV30
cdr3_aa: CAWTGGTGNTIYF
cdr3_nt: TGTGCCTGGACAGGGGGCACTGGAAACACCATATATTTT

j_call: TRBJ1-3
clone_size: .
d_call: .
v_call: TRBV7-9
cdr3_aa: CASSPGGVRSGNTIYF
cdr3_nt: TGTGCCAGCAGCCCCGGCGGGGTAAGGTCTGGAAACACCATATATTTT

j_call: TRBJ2-2
clone_size: .
d_call: .
v_call: TRBV3-1/TRBV3-2
cdr3_aa: CASSLNGVNTGELFF
cdr3_nt: TGTGCCAGCAGCCTAAACGGGGTTAACACCGGGGAGCTGTTTTTT

j_call: TRBJ1-1
clone_size: .
d_call: .
v_call: TRBV10-1
cdr3_aa: CASSESTFTEAFF
cdr3_nt: TGCGCCAGCAGTGAGTCCACTTTCACTGAAGCTTTCTTT

j_call: TRBJ2-3
clone_size: .
d_call: .
v_call: TRBV11-2
cdr3_aa: CASSTRDFRDTQYF
cdr3_nt: TGTGCCAGCAGCACCCGGGACTTTCGGGATACGCAGTATTTT

j_call: TRBJ1-2
clone_size: .
d_call: .
v_call: TRBV5-1
cdr3_aa: CASSPERIDGYTF
cdr3_nt: TGCGCCAGCAGCCCCGAAAGAATAGATGGCTACACCTTC

j_call: TRBJ1-2
clone_size: .
d_call: .
v_call: TRBV29-1
cdr3_aa: CSSYGAPGGYTF
cdr3_nt: TGCAGCTCGTACGGAGCCCCGGGTGGCTACACCTTC

j_call: TRBJ1-1
clone_size: .
d_call: .
v_call: TRBV19
cdr3_aa: CASSIRGSVLAFF
cdr3_nt: TGTGCCAGTAGTATACGGGGTTCTGTGCTGGCTTTCTTT

j_call: TRBJ2-1
clone_size: .
d_call: TRBD2
v_call: TRBV11-2
cdr3_aa: CASSLDWGLVNEQFF
cdr3_nt: TGTGCCAGCAGCTTAGACTGGGGACTAGTGAATGAGCAGTTCTTC